Listed below are T cell receptor beta chains from one sample, sequenced in a study of technical replicates of blood from a handful of donors. Only in-frame clones appear in the TCRdb table, and some are missing; sequencing was by immunoSEQ multiplex PCR. The repertoire holds roughly 52,000 clones, nearly 95% seen once, with about 3% in the top ten. The sequenced sample was PBMCs. These receptors all come from a human donor in good health. Some clones in this sample may be carry-over from other donors' samples. The conserved cysteine and the conserved F or W are not part of the CDR3 here. Fields, in order: V gene, CDR3 protein.

TRBV7-9 ASSLVLTYNEQF
TRBV5-6 ASSLEGQGTVTEAF
TRBV4-3 ASSQDLKRSNQPQH
TRBV6-1 ASTYGQGRDTQY
TRBV5-1 ASSLVGREQY
TRBV5-1 ASSLHRGGFETQY
TRBV28 ASSLLQRYSNQPQH
TRBV7-9 ASSLGDRAGQPQH
TRBV2 ASSETGRGLNEKLF
TRBV6-1 ASSEIGTGGAYGYT
TRBV13 ASSVRRHFLNEKLF
TRBV5-1 ASSNRDRSTLGTDTQY
TRBV6-4 ASSDSPGQGGNEQF
TRBV7-8 ASSNSRNTGELF